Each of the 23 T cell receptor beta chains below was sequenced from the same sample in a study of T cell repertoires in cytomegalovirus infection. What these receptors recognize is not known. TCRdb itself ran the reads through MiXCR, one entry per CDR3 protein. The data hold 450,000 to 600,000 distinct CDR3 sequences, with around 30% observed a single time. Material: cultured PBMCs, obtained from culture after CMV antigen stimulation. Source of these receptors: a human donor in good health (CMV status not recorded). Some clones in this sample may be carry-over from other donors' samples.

CDR3 in DNA: TGTGCCAGCAGCCCCGGGACTAGCGGGAGGGCCCCTCCCTCTCTAGCCAAAAACATTCAGTACTTC. Protein product: CASSPGTSGRAPPSLAKNIQYF. The chain uses TRBV11-2 and TRBJ2-4; 16 nucleotides agree with TRBD2. Germline V gives CDR1 SGHAT, CDR2 FQNNGV. The V segment lost 5 bases and the J segment 0 bases; nucleotides outside the gene matches: 16. The CDR3 sequence is 22 residues long. Using reference TRBV11-2 and TRBJ2-4 for the parts outside the CDR3, the full variable domain is EAGVAQSPRYKIIEKRQSVAFWCNPISGHATLYWYQQILGQGPKLLIQFQNNGVVDDSQLPKDRFSAERLKGVDSTLKIQPAKLEDSAVYLCASSPGTSGRAPPSLAKNIQYFGAGTRLSVL.

The CDR3 is CASSSLVSDEQFF. The CDR3 DNA follows: TGTGCCAGCAGTTCTTTGGTGAGCGATGAGCAGTTCTTC. The V call is TRBV6-2 or TRBV6-3, the J call TRBJ2-1; D gene unclear. The CDR3 has 13 amino acids. V was trimmed by 4 bases and J by 8 bases, leaving 12 bases between them. In germline, CDR1 is MNHEY, CDR2 SVGEGT.

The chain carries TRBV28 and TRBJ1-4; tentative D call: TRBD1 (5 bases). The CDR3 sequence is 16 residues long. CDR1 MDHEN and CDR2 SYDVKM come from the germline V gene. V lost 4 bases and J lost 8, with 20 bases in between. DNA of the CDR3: TGTGCCAGCAGTTCGTCTGGACGGGGGTCGGACGAAAAACTGTTTTTT. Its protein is CASSSSGRGSDEKLFF.

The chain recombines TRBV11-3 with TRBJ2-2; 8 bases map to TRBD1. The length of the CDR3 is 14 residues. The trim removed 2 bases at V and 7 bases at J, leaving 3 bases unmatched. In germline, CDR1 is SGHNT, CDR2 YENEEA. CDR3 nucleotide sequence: TGTGCCAGCAGCTTACAGGGGGCGGTCGGGGAGCTGTTTTTT. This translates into CASSLQGAVGELFF.

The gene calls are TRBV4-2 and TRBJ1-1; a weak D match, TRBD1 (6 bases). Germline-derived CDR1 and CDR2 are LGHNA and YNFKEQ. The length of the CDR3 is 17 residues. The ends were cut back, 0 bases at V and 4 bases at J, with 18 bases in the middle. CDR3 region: CASSQELSGGLVTEAFF. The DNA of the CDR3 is TGTGCCAGCAGCCAAGAGTTAAGTGGGGGGCTTGTCACTGAAGCTTTCTTT.

The CDR3 is CASSKGGQRDWETQYF. DNA of the CDR3: TGTGCCAGTAGTAAGGGGGGACAGAGAGATTGGGAGACCCAGTACTTC. The genes are TRBV19 and TRBJ2-5; D perhaps matches TRBD1 (7 bases). The CDR3 loop spans 16 amino acids. The V gene's germline CDR1 is LNHDA and CDR2 SQIVND (reference sequence). The germline V and J ends were trimmed by 4 bases and 5 bases, with 20 bases remaining between them.

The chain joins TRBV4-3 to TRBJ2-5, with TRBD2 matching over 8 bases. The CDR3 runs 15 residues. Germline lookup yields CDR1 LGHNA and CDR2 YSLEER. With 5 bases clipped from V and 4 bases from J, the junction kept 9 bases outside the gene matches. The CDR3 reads CASSSQAGDGETQYF. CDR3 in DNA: TGCGCCAGCAGCTCTCAAGCGGGAGACGGAGAGACCCAGTACTTC.

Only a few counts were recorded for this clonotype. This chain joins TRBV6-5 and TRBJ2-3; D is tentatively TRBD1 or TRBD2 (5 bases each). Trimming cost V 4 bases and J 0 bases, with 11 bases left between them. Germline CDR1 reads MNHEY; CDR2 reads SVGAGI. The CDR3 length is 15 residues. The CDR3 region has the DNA TGTGCCAGCAGTTCCCAGGGAGCCAGCACAGATACGCAGTATTTT. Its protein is CASSSQGASTDTQYF.

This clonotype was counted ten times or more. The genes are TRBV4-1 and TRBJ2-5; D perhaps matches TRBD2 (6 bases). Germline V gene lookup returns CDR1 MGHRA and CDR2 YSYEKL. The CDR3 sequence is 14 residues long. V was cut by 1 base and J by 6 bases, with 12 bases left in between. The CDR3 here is CASSQGGILQTQYF. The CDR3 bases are TGCGCCAGCAGCCAAGGCGGGATCCTTCAGACCCAGTACTTC.

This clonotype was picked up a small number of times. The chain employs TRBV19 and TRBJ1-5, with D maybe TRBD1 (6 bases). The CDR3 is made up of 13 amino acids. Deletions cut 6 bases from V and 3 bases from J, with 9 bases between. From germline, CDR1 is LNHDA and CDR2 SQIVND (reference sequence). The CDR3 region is CASSTGLNQPQHF. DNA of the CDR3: TGTGCCAGTAGCACAGGGCTCAATCAGCCCCAGCATTTT.

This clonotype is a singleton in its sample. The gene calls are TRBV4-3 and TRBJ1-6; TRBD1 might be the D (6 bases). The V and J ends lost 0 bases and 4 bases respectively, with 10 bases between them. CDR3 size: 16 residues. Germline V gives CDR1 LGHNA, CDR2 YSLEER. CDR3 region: CASSQEKGQYNSPLHF. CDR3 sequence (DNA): TGCGCCAGCAGCCAAGAAAAAGGACAGTATAATTCACCCCTCCACTTT.

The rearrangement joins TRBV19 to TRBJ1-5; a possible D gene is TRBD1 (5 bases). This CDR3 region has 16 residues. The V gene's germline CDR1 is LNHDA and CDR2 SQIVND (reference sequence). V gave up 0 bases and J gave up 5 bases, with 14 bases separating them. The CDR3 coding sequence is TGTGCCAGTAGTATAGATCCCCCAGGGTATCATCAGCCCCAGCATTTT. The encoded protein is CASSIDPPGYHQPQHF.

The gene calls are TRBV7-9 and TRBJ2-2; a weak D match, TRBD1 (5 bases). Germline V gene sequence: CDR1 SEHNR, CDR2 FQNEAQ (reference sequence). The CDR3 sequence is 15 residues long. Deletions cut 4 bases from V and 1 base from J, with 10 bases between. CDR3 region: CASSSPTVNTGELFF. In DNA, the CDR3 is TGTGCCAGCAGCTCGCCGACAGTGAACACCGGGGAGCTGTTTTTT.

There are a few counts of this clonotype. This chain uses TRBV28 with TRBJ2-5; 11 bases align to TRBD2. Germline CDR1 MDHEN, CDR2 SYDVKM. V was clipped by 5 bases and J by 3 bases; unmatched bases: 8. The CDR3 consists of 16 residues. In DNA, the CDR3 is TGTGCCAGCAGTCCGGGACTAGCGGATTCAGAAGAGACCCAGTACTTC. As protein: CASSPGLADSEETQYF.

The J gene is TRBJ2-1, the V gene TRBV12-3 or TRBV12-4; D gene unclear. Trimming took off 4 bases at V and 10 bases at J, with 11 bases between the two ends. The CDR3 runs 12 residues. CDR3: CASSSHVGEQFF. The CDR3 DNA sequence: TGTGCCAGCAGTTCCCACGTAGGGGAGCAGTTCTTC.

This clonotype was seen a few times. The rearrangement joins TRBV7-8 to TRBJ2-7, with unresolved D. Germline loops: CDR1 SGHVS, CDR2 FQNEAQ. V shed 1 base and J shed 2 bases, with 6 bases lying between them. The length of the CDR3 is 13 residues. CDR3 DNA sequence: TGTGCCAGCAGCTTAGATCTGACCTACGAGCAGTACGTC. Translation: CASSLDLTYEQYV.

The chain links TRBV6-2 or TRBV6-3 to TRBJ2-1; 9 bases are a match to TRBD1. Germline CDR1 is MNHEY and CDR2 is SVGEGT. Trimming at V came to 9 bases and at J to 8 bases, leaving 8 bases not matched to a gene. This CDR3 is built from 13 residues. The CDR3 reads CASGGQGTYEQFF. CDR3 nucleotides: TGTGCCAGTGGGGGACAGGGTACCTATGAGCAGTTCTTC.

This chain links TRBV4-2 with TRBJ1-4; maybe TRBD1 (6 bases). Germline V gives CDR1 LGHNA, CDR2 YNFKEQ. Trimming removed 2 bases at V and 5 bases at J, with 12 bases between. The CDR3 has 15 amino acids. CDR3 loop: CASSQTRGVNEKLFF. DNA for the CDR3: TGTGCCAGCAGCCAAACCAGGGGTGTAAATGAAAAACTGTTTTTT.

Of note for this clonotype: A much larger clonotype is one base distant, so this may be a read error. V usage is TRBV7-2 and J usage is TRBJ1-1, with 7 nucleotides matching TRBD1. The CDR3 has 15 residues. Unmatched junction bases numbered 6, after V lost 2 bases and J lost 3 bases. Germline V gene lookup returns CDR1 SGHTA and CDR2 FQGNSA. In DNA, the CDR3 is TGTGCCAGCAGCTTAAGTCCAGGGGGGGACACTGAAGCTTTCTTT. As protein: CASSLSPGGDTEAFF.

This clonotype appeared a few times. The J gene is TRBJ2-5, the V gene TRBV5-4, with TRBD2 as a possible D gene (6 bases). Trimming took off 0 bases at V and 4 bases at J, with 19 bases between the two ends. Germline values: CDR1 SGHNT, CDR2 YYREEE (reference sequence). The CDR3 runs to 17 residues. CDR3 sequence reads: CASSLGGLARAGETQYF. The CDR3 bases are TGTGCCAGCAGCTTGGGGGGCCTAGCGAGGGCAGGAGAGACCCAGTACTTC.

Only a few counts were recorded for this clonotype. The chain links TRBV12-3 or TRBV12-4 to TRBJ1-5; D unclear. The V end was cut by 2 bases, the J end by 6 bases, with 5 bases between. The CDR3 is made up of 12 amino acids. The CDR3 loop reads CASSLSSQPQHF. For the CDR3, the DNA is TGTGCCAGCAGTTTATCATCTCAGCCCCAGCATTTT.

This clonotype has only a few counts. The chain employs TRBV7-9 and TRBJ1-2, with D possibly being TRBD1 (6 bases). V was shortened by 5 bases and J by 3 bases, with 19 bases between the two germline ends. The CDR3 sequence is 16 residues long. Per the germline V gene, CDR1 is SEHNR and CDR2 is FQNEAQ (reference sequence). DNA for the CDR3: TGTGCCAGCAGCCGCAGCACCAGGGGATTCGACTATGGCTACACCTTC. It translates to CASSRSTRGFDYGYTF.

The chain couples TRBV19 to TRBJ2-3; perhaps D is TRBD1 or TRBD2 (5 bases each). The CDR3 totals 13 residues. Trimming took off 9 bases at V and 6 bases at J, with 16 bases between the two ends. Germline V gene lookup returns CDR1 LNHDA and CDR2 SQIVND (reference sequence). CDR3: CASGAPGLDTQYF. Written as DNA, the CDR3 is TGTGCCAGCGGGGCACCGGGGTTGGATACGCAGTATTTT.